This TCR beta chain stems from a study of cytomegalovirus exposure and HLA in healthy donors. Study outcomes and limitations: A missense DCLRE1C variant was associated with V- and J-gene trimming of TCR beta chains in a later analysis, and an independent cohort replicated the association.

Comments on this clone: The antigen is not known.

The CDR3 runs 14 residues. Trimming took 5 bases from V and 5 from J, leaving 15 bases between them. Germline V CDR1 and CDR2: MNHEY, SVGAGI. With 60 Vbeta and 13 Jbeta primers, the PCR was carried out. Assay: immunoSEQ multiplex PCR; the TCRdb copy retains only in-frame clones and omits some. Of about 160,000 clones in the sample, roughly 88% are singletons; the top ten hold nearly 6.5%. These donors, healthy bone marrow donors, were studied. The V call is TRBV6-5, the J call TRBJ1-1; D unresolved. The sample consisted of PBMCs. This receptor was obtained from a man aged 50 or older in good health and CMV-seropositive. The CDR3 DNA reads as TGTGCCAGCAGTGGGCTTGTGACGGCAACTGAAGCTTTCTTT. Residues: CASSGLVTATEAFF.